Listed here is a single T cell receptor beta chain. Its target antigen remains unknown. Base-call qualities are not available, and no considerably larger clone is one nucleotide away. As encoded in the germline V gene, CDR1 is MDHEN while CDR2 is SYDVKM. V is cut back by 8 bases and J by 5 bases, with 14 bases in the junction unmatched. The CDR3 has 16 amino acids, counting the end cysteine and phenylalanine. Only the CDR3 part of the read is kept: 48 bases, read in frame from the first base. This record belongs to a study of blood T cell repertoires in COVID-19 (dated by TCRdb to 2018 to 2021). For context, the study as a whole: Samples covering the acute and convalescent phases of COVID-19 were provided by collaborators in the United States, Italy and Spain. The material from the prospective study consisted of cDNA or gDNA derived from T cells, B-cell-depleted T cells, or PBMCs. A de-identified subject ID, COVID-19 status, age in years and sex were almost always included in the sample metadata. Where HLA class I and class II types were available, the types were taken from metadata supplied by the sample provider, not from assay-based typing. Deeply sampled blood TCRbeta repertoires from subjects exposed to, actively infected with, or recovered from COVID-19 were included in the dataset. The samples were drawn from two sources: the first 160 participants of the ongoing ImmuneRACE study, and 950 to 1,500 subjects contributed by 6 global collaborators. A freely available public database, intended as a resource for researchers studying the immune response to SARS-CoV-2, is where the repertoires were released.

Collaborating institutions collected whole blood in K2EDTA tubes following their own protocols. Collaborator samples were shipped for TCRbeta analysis as frozen whole blood, isolated PBMCs, or DNA extracted from either sample type. Results and caveats for the whole study, not just this receptor: How much clinical and demographic metadata was included differed by source and by participant, and the metadata was provided uncurated.

The immunoSEQ Assay, a bias-controlled multiplex PCR, was used to amplify TCRbeta CDR3 regions from genomic DNA. The authors processed their data as follows. The number of nucleated cells in each sample was estimated by amplification of reference gene primers within the assay. Sequence reads were collapsed and filtered to measure the absolute abundance of every unique TCRbeta CDR3 rearrangement. For each sample, productive Simpson clonality was calculated as the square root of Simpson's diversity index across productive rearrangements. Drawn from immuneACCESS, this table holds only the in-frame rearrangements with V and J called that TCRdb kept. Clones are partly lost; checked studies trace under half to an unresolved V gene and leave the rest unexplained. Clone size and the V and J calls come from that table; the DNA yielded D and trimming. For this sample there are 90,000 to 120,000 clones; approximately 85% appear just once. The ten largest account for 5.5% to 8% of the sample.

The clonotype originates from a woman aged 55-70 years with acute or convalescent COVID-19. The chain is encoded by TRBV28 joined to TRBJ2-1; TRBD2 lines up with 8 middle nucleotides. The sequencing input was peripheral blood. The CDR3 protein is CASAQIVLAEDNEQFF. The DNA sequence is TGTGCCAGCGCCCAAATAGTACTAGCGGAAGACAATGAGCAGTTCTTC. The CDR3 plus the reference TRBV28 and TRBJ2-1 genes for the other parts give the full variable domain: DVKVTQSSRYLVKRTGEKVFLECVQDMDHENMFWYRQDPGLGLRLIYFSYDVKMKEKGDIPEGYSVSREKKERFSLILESASTNQTSMYLCASAQIVLAEDNEQFFGPGTRLTVL.